The subject of this entry is one T cell receptor beta chain. The antigen is unknown. The CDR3 is 15 residues long. Germline lookup yields CDR1 SGDLS and CDR2 YYNGEE. Trimming removed 4 bases from V and 3 bases from J, with 13 bases in between. Some clones are missing from TCRdb's copy, which holds only in-frame ones; the method was immunoSEQ multiplex PCR. The sample carries 65,000 to 85,000 clones, roughly 69% recorded once. The source of the sample is a study of radiotherapy plus CTLA-4 blockade in lung cancer. Study context: Objective responses were seen in over 15% of patients, disease control in around 31%.

Lung cancer patients with chemo-refractory metastatic non-small-cell disease were given focal radiation plus CTLA-4 blockade with ipilimumab. Study-wide results and caveats: Blood saw expansion of tumor-derived TCR clones after radiotherapy plus ipilimumab. Early shifts in blood T cell clones, with interferon-beta, reportedly predicted response best.

The sample here was peripheral blood, taken from a patient treated with radiotherapy plus ipilimumab. This receptor was obtained from a human donor with non-small cell lung cancer whose response to radiotherapy plus ipilimumab could not be evaluated. V gene TRBV9 combines with J gene TRBJ1-4, with TRBD1 as a possible D gene (5 bases). The CDR3 DNA is TGTGCCAGCAGCCTAGGGGAGGAGGCTAATGAAAAACTGTTTTTT. Residues: CASSLGEEANEKLFF.